These 24 T cell receptor beta chains were all obtained from the same sample, sequenced in a study of T cell clonotyping in hematopoietic cell transplantation. TCRdb's copy holds only in-frame clones and misses some; the assay was immunoSEQ multiplex PCR. The sample gives about 6,800 clones, 88% of which show up once; about 3.5% is in the top ten. Time point here: recipient sample about 28 days before transplant, after cytoreduction. The sequencing used peripheral blood mononuclear cells, collected before stem cell transplant. These receptor sequences come from a man in his thirties or forties with acute myeloid leukemia. Some clones in this sample may be carry-over from other donors' samples.

J is TRBJ2-7 and V is TRBV11-2; D remains unclear. V lost 0 bases, J lost 1 base, and 10 bases lay in between. Germline V lookup: CDR1 SGHAT, CDR2 FQNNGV. The CDR3 extends over 15 amino acids. CDR3 sequence reads: CASSLEYSRSYEQYF. CDR3 nucleotides: TGTGCCAGCAGCTTAGAATATAGCAGATCCTACGAGCAGTACTTC.

This chain uses TRBV6-1 with TRBJ2-1; TRBD2 agrees at 8 bases. Unmatched junction bases numbered 4, after V lost 4 bases and J lost 14 bases. The CDR3 loop spans 11 amino acids. CDR1 is MNHNS, CDR2 SASEGT, per germline. CDR3 in DNA: TGTGCCAGCAGTGCAAAGCGGGAGAAGTTCTTC. This encodes CASSAKREKFF.

The V gene is TRBV27, the J gene TRBJ1-1; D gene unclear. Trimming left V 2 bases short and J 1 base short, with 8 bases between. This CDR3 is built from 14 residues. CDR1 is MNHEY, CDR2 SMNVEV, per germline (reference sequence). This CDR3 is CASSLKTENTEAFF. CDR3 nucleotide sequence: TGTGCCAGCAGTTTAAAAACGGAGAACACTGAAGCTTTCTTT.

The chain carries TRBV7-9 and TRBJ2-7, with D possibly matching TRBD1 (6 bases). V was pared by 4 bases and J by 2 bases, with 15 bases between. The CDR3 extends over 15 amino acids. The germline gives CDR1 SEHNR, CDR2 FQNEAQ (reference sequence). Here the CDR3 DNA reads TGTGCCAGCAGCTCAGGAGACAGGCCCGCCTACGAGCAGTACTTC. Translated: CASSSGDRPAYEQYF.

This chain joins TRBV5-1 and TRBJ2-5, with D perhaps matching TRBD1 (6 bases). Per germline, CDR1 SGHRS and CDR2 YFSETQ. V lost 4 bases and J 1 base, leaving 8 bases between the germline ends. The CDR3 is 13 amino acids. The CDR3 here is CASSRGGQETQYF. CDR3 DNA sequence: TGCGCCAGCAGCCGAGGGGGCCAAGAGACCCAGTACTTC.

In its sample, this clone was seen once. J is TRBJ2-3 and V is TRBV5-1; TRBD2 matches at 11 bases. The CDR3 consists of 15 residues. J lost 1 base, V lost 4 bases, and 2 bases had no gene match. Germline CDR1 reads SGHRS; CDR2 reads YFSETQ. The DNA for the CDR3 is TGCGCCAGCAGCCTGGGACTAGCGGGCACAGATACGCAGTATTTT. This encodes CASSLGLAGTDTQYF.

J is TRBJ2-7 and V is TRBV10-3; TRBD2 matches 13 bases. Trimming cost V 3 bases and J 7 bases; bases outside gene matches: 12. The CDR3 is 17 amino acids. Germline CDR1 ENHRY, CDR2 SYGVKD. CDR3 coding DNA: TGTGCCATCAGTGACCGGACTAGCGGGAGTCTTACTTTAGAGCAGTACTTC. It yields the protein CAISDRTSGSLTLEQYF.

J is TRBJ2-1 and V is TRBV27; TRBD1 agrees at 8 bases. This CDR3 contains 14 residues. Trimming at V came to 5 bases and at J to 2 bases, leaving 2 bases not matched to a gene. Germline assignment: CDR1 MNHEY and CDR2 SMNVEV (reference sequence). The CDR3 DNA reads as TGTGCCAGCAGTCCGGGACAGGCCTACAATGAGCAGTTCTTC. Its translation is CASSPGQAYNEQFF.

There are a few counts of this clone. The gene calls are TRBV7-3 and TRBJ2-1, with 8 positions matching TRBD2. Germline V CDR1 and CDR2: SGHTA, FQGTGA. Trimming at V came to 2 bases and at J to 6 bases, leaving 6 bases not matched to a gene. The CDR3 contains 15 residues. DNA for the CDR3: TGTGCCAGCAGCTTATCTAGCGGGCTGTTCAATGAGCAGTTCTTC. Protein: CASSLSSGLFNEQFF. The full variable domain, in which reference TRBV7-3 and TRBJ2-1 provide the parts outside the CDR3, is GAGVSQTPSNKVTEKGKYVELRCDPISGHTALYWYRQSLGQGPEFLIYFQGTGAADDSGLPNDRFFAVRPEGSVSTLKIQRTERGDSAVYLCASSLSSGLFNEQFFGPGTRLTVL.

Relative to its sample, this clone is large. This chain uses TRBV4-3 with TRBJ2-3; D might be TRBD1 or TRBD2, each matching 6 bases. Trimming took 4 bases from V and 3 from J, leaving 14 bases between them. The germline gives CDR1 LGHNA, CDR2 YSLEER. The length of the CDR3 is 15 residues. CDR3 residues: CASSPSGGGTDTQYF. The CDR3 DNA follows: TGCGCCAGCAGCCCTTCTGGAGGGGGGACAGATACGCAGTATTTT.

V is TRBV2 and J is TRBJ2-2; D is undetermined. Germline V lookup: CDR1 SNHLY, CDR2 FYNNEI. There are 15 residues in the CDR3. Trimming cost V 9 bases and J 0 bases, with 14 bases left between them. The CDR3 bases are TGTGCCAGTTCATACCACCTCGCGAACACCGGGGAGCTGTTTTTT. The encoded protein is CASSYHLANTGELFF. Variable domain in full (rest from reference TRBV2 and TRBJ2-2): EPEVTQTPSHQVTQMGQEVILRCVPISNHLYFYWYRQILGQKVEFLVSFYNNEISEKSEIFDDQFSVERPDGSNFTLKIRSTKLEDSAMYFCASSYHLANTGELFFGEGSRLTVL.

The chain has TRBV29-1 and TRBJ2-7; maybe TRBD1 (5 bases). Looked up from germline, CDR1 is SQVTM and CDR2 is ANQGSEA. The CDR3 runs to 15 residues. Trimming stripped 4 bases from V and 2 bases from J, with 18 bases between. DNA for the CDR3: TGCAGCGTTGCGGAAGGTGGCAGGGTAGCCTACGAGCAGTACTTC. It specifies CSVAEGGRVAYEQYF.

The chain joins TRBV5-1 to TRBJ1-2; tentative D call: TRBD1 (6 bases). Per the germline V gene, CDR1 is SGHRS and CDR2 is YFSETQ. V was cut by 3 bases and J by 4 bases, with 10 bases left in between. The CDR3 is 13 amino acids. CDR3 loop: CASSWDKSYGYTF. CDR3 nucleotide sequence: TGCGCCAGCAGCTGGGACAAAAGCTATGGCTACACCTTC.

The V call is TRBV4-1, the J call TRBJ1-1; D is unclear. This CDR3 has 15 amino acids. Trimming shortened V by 2 bases and J by 0 bases, and 10 bases separated the two germline ends. Per germline, CDR1 MGHRA and CDR2 YSYEKL. The CDR3 here is CASSQQPLMNTEAFF. The CDR3 DNA sequence: TGCGCCAGCAGCCAACAACCCCTTATGAACACTGAAGCTTTCTTT.

This clone appeared a few times. This chain joins TRBV27 and TRBJ2-5; D ambiguous. Gene TRBJ2-7 matches the end of the DNA better, so the J call may be wrong. The CDR3 spans 14 residues. Germline V gene data show CDR1 as MNHEY and CDR2 as SMNVEV (reference sequence). The CDR3 loop is CASSLSSRSYEQYF. The CDR3, as DNA: TGTGCCAGCAGTTTATCGTCCAGATCCTACGAGCAGTACTTC.

The chain carries TRBV30 and TRBJ2-1; TRBD2 agrees at 13 bases. Losses at the gene ends were 0 bases for V and 6 bases for J; bases not matched to a gene: 2. CDR1 is GTSNPN and CDR2 is SVGIG in the germline V gene (reference sequence). The CDR3 has 15 residues. Here the CDR3 DNA reads TGTGCCTGGAGTGTACTAGCGGGAGGGAGCAATGAGCAGTTCTTC. Residues: CAWSVLAGGSNEQFF.

This chain links TRBV5-1 with TRBJ1-1, with 11 nucleotides matching TRBD1. The CDR3 covers 15 residues. Germline V CDR1 and CDR2: SGHRS, YFSETQ. With V trimmed by 1 base and J by 4 bases, 3 bases remained unmatched. CDR3 loop: CASSLHGTGGTEAFF. CDR3 bases: TGCGCCAGCAGCTTGCACGGGACAGGGGGCACTGAAGCTTTCTTT.

The V call is TRBV28, the J call TRBJ2-7, with TRBD1 identical over 8 bases. The V gene end was trimmed by 3 bases and the J gene end by 6 bases; junction bases not matched to a gene: 10. This CDR3 contains 15 residues. Germline CDR1 is MDHEN and CDR2 is SYDVKM. The CDR3 protein is CASSFEDRVTSEQYF. CDR3 nucleotide sequence: TGTGCCAGCAGTTTCGAGGACAGGGTAACAAGCGAGCAGTACTTC.

The V gene is TRBV7-3, the J gene TRBJ2-2; 10 nucleotides line up with TRBD1. CDR3 size: 15 residues. The V gene's germline CDR1 is SGHTA and CDR2 FQGTGA. V shed 5 bases and J 6 bases; nucleotides not matched to a gene: 6. This CDR3 is CASSRDRGVAGELFF. In nucleotides, the CDR3 is TGTGCCAGCAGCAGGGACAGGGGAGTTGCCGGGGAGCTGTTTTTT.

The sample holds one count of this clone. The chain carries TRBV30 and TRBJ2-5, with D unresolved. The germline V gene has CDR1 GTSNPN and CDR2 SVGIG (reference sequence). The CDR3 covers 13 residues. The CDR3 is CAFNFLNAETQYF. Written as DNA, the CDR3 is TGTGCTTTTAACTTCCTGAACGCGGAGACCCAGTACTTC.

V gene TRBV4-3 combines with J gene TRBJ1-6; D may be TRBD1 (6 bases). This CDR3 has 16 residues. With 0 bases removed from V and 12 bases from J, the gap between germline ends came to 18 bases. The V gene's germline CDR1 is LGHNA and CDR2 YSLEER. The CDR3 DNA is TGCGCCAGCAGCCAAGATACCCGGGCGGAGGGACAACCCCTCCACTTT. Its protein product is CASSQDTRAEGQPLHF.

This clone is a singleton in its sample. The chain carries TRBV9 and TRBJ2-2; a possible D gene is TRBD2 (5 bases). This CDR3 spans 16 amino acids. V was trimmed by 4 bases and J by 4 bases, leaving 17 bases between them. Germline-derived CDR1 and CDR2 are SGDLS and YYNGEE. CDR3 nucleotide sequence: TGTGCCAGCAGCCCTACGGTCCGGGCGGGCACCGGGGAGCTGTTTTTT. It encodes CASSPTVRAGTGELFF.

The chain is built from TRBV6-6 and TRBJ1-3; TRBD1 is a possible D gene (6 bases). The germline V gene has CDR1 MNHNY and CDR2 SVGAGI (reference sequence). V dropped 2 bases and J dropped 2 bases, with 13 bases sitting between them. The CDR3 totals 16 residues. The CDR3 region has the DNA TGTGCCAGCAGTTACGCTAGGGCAGGGGCTGGAAACACCATATATTTT. Translating gives CASSYARAGAGNTIYF.

This clone came up once. The chain is built from TRBV4-2 and TRBJ2-7, with 13 bases fitting TRBD2. CDR3 length equals 15 residues. V lost 4 bases to trimming and J lost 6 bases; unmatched junction nucleotides: 6. From germline, CDR1 is LGHNA and CDR2 YNFKEQ. The CDR3 nucleotides read TGTGCCAGCAGCCGAGGGACTAGCGGGAACTCCGAGCAGTACTTC. Protein sequence: CASSRGTSGNSEQYF.